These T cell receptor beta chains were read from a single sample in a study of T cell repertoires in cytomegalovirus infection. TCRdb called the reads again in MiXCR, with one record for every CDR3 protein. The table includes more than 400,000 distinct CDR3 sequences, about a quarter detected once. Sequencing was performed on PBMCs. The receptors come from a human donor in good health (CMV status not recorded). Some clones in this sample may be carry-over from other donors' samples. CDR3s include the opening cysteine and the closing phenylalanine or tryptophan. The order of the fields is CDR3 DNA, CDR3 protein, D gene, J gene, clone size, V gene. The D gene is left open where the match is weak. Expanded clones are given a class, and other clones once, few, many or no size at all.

DNA: TGTGCCAGCAGGAATAGCGGTCAAGAGACCCAGTACTTC; CDR3: CASRNSGQETQYF; D: -; J: TRBJ2-5; size: -; V: TRBV11-1
DNA: TGTGCCAGCAGCCAACAGGGGAAGCCCCAGCATTTT; CDR3: CASSQQGKPQHF; D: TRBD1; J: TRBJ1-5; size: -; V: TRBV28
DNA: TGCGCCAGCAGCCAAGGCGAGAAAGGGCAGCATACGCAGTATTTT; CDR3: CASSQGEKGQHTQYF; D: -; J: TRBJ2-3; size: few; V: TRBV4-1
DNA: TGCAGCTTTCGACAGGGCTCTGGAAACACCATATATTTT; CDR3: CSFRQGSGNTIYF; D: TRBD1; J: TRBJ1-3; size: few; V: TRBV29-1
DNA: TGCGCCAGCAGCCAAGATCTCGCGGCAGGCCGGGGCTATGGCTACACCTTC; CDR3: CASSQDLAAGRGYGYTF; D: -; J: TRBJ1-2; size: -; V: TRBV4-3
DNA: TGTGCCATCAGGGGAGGGACTAGCGGGAGGTCCTACAATGAGCAGTTCTTC; CDR3: CAIRGGTSGRSYNEQFF; D: TRBD2; J: TRBJ2-1; size: -; V: TRBV10-3
DNA: TGCAGTGCCCACGCACTAGTTGGAGGCACAGATACGCAGTATTTT; CDR3: CSAHALVGGTDTQYF; D: -; J: TRBJ2-3; size: few; V: TRBV20-1
DNA: TGTGCCAGCAGTTTAGGTTTACATCAAGAGACCCAGTACTTC; CDR3: CASSLGLHQETQYF; D: -; J: TRBJ2-5; size: few; V: TRBV12-3/TRBV12-4
DNA: TGTGCCAGCAGTTACGCCGCCCAAGAGACCCAGTACTTC; CDR3: CASSYAAQETQYF; D: -; J: TRBJ2-5; size: -; V: TRBV6-2/TRBV6-3
DNA: TGTGCCAGCAGTTACGCCGGACAGGGATCCACAGATACGCAGTATTTT; CDR3: CASSYAGQGSTDTQYF; D: TRBD1; J: TRBJ2-3; size: -; V: TRBV6-6
DNA: TGCAGTGCTAGTACCTTTATCGTTGGAGACAGTAGGAACACTGAAGCTTTCTTT; CDR3: CSASTFIVGDSRNTEAFF; D: -; J: TRBJ1-1; size: -; V: TRBV20-1
DNA: TGTGCCAGCAGCTTACGGGGGGGGGATGAGCAGTTCTTC; CDR3: CASSLRGGDEQFF; D: TRBD2; J: TRBJ2-1; size: many; V: TRBV7-2
DNA: TGTGCCAGCAGCTTAGATCCGGGAGCTCGGAATGAGCAGTTCTTC; CDR3: CASSLDPGARNEQFF; D: -; J: TRBJ2-1; size: -; V: TRBV11-2
DNA: TGTGCCAGCAGTCAGGGGTTCAGGTCGTCCTACGAGCAGTACTTC; CDR3: CASSQGFRSSYEQYF; D: -; J: TRBJ2-7; size: -; V: TRBV28
DNA: TGTGCCTGGAGTCCTGGACAGGGTCTGAACGAGCAGTACTTC; CDR3: CAWSPGQGLNEQYF; D: TRBD1; J: TRBJ2-7; size: -; V: TRBV30
DNA: TGCGCCAGCAGTGCGAAAATAGCTTGGTTCGAGACCCAGTACTTC; CDR3: CASSAKIAWFETQYF; D: -; J: TRBJ2-5; size: few; V: TRBV5-1
DNA: TGTGCCAGCAGTTACTCGCGACAGGGGGCTTATAAGCAGTACTTC; CDR3: CASSYSRQGAYKQYF; D: TRBD1; J: TRBJ2-7; size: -; V: TRBV6-5
DNA: TGTGCCAGCAGCTTAAAATACAGGGGGAACACCGGGGAGCTGTTTTTT; CDR3: CASSLKYRGNTGELFF; D: TRBD1; J: TRBJ2-2; size: few; V: TRBV11-2
DNA: TGTGCCAGCAAAGAGACAGGGGAGGCTTACGGCTACACCTTC; CDR3: CASKETGEAYGYTF; D: TRBD1; J: TRBJ1-2; size: few; V: TRBV6-2/TRBV6-3
DNA: TGTGCCAGCAGCTGGCTAGGGACAGGGATTACTGAAGCTTTCTTT; CDR3: CASSWLGTGITEAFF; D: TRBD1; J: TRBJ1-1; size: many; V: TRBV7-2
DNA: TGTGCCAGCAGTAACGGGACTAGCGGGAGCCGGGGGAATGAGCAGTTCTTC; CDR3: CASSNGTSGSRGNEQFF; D: TRBD2; J: TRBJ2-1; size: -; V: TRBV27
DNA: TGCAGTGCTAAGAACCCCGGGACAGGGGCTGAAAAACTGTTTTTT; CDR3: CSAKNPGTGAEKLFF; D: TRBD1; J: TRBJ1-4; size: -; V: TRBV20-1